Below are 26 T cell receptor beta chains sequenced from a single sample in a study of blood T cells in healthy people across ages. With a J-beta primer mix and a sample-barcoded 5' primer, a second PCR ran about 6 to 11 cycles. TCRdb re-called the 5' RACE reads through MiXCR, storing one row per CDR3 protein. The repertoire holds 1.5 million to 2 million distinct CDR3 sequences, with almost 35% as singletons. Source material: blood. The origin of the receptors is a woman younger than 45 in good health.

The V gene is TRBV20-1, the J gene TRBJ1-2; D uncertain. The CDR3 spans 13 residues. Germline loops: CDR1 DFQATT, CDR2 SNEGSKA (reference sequence). Between the trimmed V and J ends, which lost 4 bases and 8 bases, there was a span of 17 bases. The chain's CDR3 is CSANPTGRGGYTF. CDR3 in DNA: TGCAGTGCTAATCCGACCGGCCGGGGAGGCTACACCTTC.

This clonotype occurred many times. This rearrangement joins TRBV5-1 to TRBJ2-7; D could derive from TRBD1 or TRBD2 (5 bases each). Deletions cut 4 bases from V and 4 bases from J, with 15 bases between. Germline-derived CDR1 and CDR2 are SGHRS and YFSETQ. The CDR3 loop spans 14 amino acids. The CDR3 is CASSRSGRDYEQYF. The DNA of the CDR3 is TGCGCCAGCAGCCGGAGCGGCAGGGATTACGAGCAGTACTTC.

This clonotype was seen a single time. The V call is TRBV12-3 or TRBV12-4, the J call TRBJ1-5; unclear D gene. This CDR3 has 12 amino acids. V was clipped by 8 bases and J by 4 bases, with 9 bases between them. CDR3 sequence: CASVTGNQPQHF. The DNA for the CDR3 is TGTGCCAGCGTTACGGGGAATCAGCCCCAGCATTTT.

This chain uses TRBV2 with TRBJ2-5; 12 positions agree with TRBD2. The germline V gene has CDR1 SNHLY and CDR2 FYNNEI. V was pared by 2 bases and J by 4 bases, with 5 bases of the junction left unmatched. The CDR3 contains 16 residues. CDR3 nucleotide sequence: TGTGCCAGCAGTGAAATGGGGGGACTAGCGGGAGAGACCCAGTACTTC. It is translated as CASSEMGGLAGETQYF.

The rearrangement uses TRBV2 and TRBJ1-1; no clear D. Per germline, CDR1 SNHLY and CDR2 FYNNEI. The CDR3 runs 17 residues. V shed 6 bases and J shed 4 bases, with 24 bases lying between them. The chain's CDR3 is CASSLGRPYQTGTEAFF. CDR3 bases: TGTGCCAGCAGCCTCGGCAGGCCCTACCAAACGGGCACTGAAGCTTTCTTT.

V usage is TRBV7-2 and J usage is TRBJ2-1, with 11 bases identical to TRBD2. The ends lost 5 bases at V and 7 bases at J; junction bases unmatched: 10. In germline, CDR1 is SGHTA, CDR2 FQGNSA. The CDR3 loop spans 16 amino acids. The CDR3 DNA sequence: TGTGCCAGCAGCGATCATTCTAGCGGGGGGAGGAATGAGCAGTTCTTC. Protein product: CASSDHSSGGRNEQFF.

This clonotype was observed a handful of times. This rearrangement joins TRBV7-3 to TRBJ2-7; D may be TRBD1 or TRBD2 (6 bases each). Per germline, CDR1 SGHTA and CDR2 FQGTGA. The CDR3 covers 14 residues. The V end lost 0 bases, the J end lost 5 bases, and 11 bases lay between the germline ends. The CDR3 coding sequence is TGTGCCAGCAGCTTAACGGGGGGCGGGGACGAGCAGTACTTC. Protein product: CASSLTGGGDEQYF.

The chain recombines TRBV20-1 with TRBJ2-4, with 16 bases aligning to TRBD2. CDR1 DFQATT and CDR2 SNEGSKA come from the germline V gene (reference sequence). The CDR3 totals 18 residues. With 1 base clipped from V and 2 bases from J, the junction kept 5 bases outside the gene matches. CDR3 sequence (DNA): TGCAGTGCTAGAGCGGGACTAGCGGGAGGGCCGACCAAAAACATTCAGTACTTC. Its translation: CSARAGLAGGPTKNIQYF.

This clonotype was counted only a few times. The chain employs TRBV7-9 and TRBJ2-1; 11 bases fit TRBD2. The trim removed 6 bases at V and 9 bases at J, leaving 4 bases unmatched. The CDR3 consists of 13 residues. Germline loops: CDR1 SEHNR, CDR2 FQNEAQ (reference sequence). The CDR3 DNA is TGTGCCAGCAGAGGGACTAGCGGTCTTGAGCAGTTCTTC. It codes for CASRGTSGLEQFF.

The chain uses TRBV11-2 and TRBJ2-7, with D maybe TRBD2 (5 bases). The J call may be incorrect, as the DNA end agrees better with TRBJ2-5. The CDR3 covers 12 residues. Germline CDR1 reads SGHAT; CDR2 reads FQNNGV. The CDR3 loop reads CASSLYRGTQYF. The CDR3 DNA is TGTGCCAGCAGCTTATATCGGGGGACCCAGTACTTC.

This clonotype was picked up a small number of times. This chain uses TRBV12-3 or TRBV12-4 with TRBJ1-5; no clear D gene. V lost 1 base and J lost 7, with 11 bases in between. This CDR3 region has 14 residues. CDR3 in DNA: TGTGCCAGCAGTTTAGGGCGGAAGGAGCAGCCCCAGCATTTT. Its translation is CASSLGRKEQPQHF.

This clonotype occurred many times. The gene calls are TRBV20-1 and TRBJ2-3, with 8 bases matching TRBD2. Germline loops: CDR1 DFQATT, CDR2 SNEGSKA (reference sequence). V shed 3 bases, J shed 0 bases, and the junction held 2 bases outside the gene matches. The CDR3 is 14 amino acids. CDR3 sequence reads: CSARGLGSTDTQYF. The CDR3 DNA sequence: TGCAGTGCTAGGGGACTAGGGAGCACAGATACGCAGTATTTT.

This clonotype was detected a few times. This chain links TRBV21-1 with TRBJ2-7; TRBD1, the table's D call, lacks a check against the DNA. TRBV21-1 is a recognized pseudogene. The length of the CDR3 is 13 residues. The CDR3 loop reads CASNRDRGHEQYF. In nucleotides, the CDR3 is TGTGCCAGCAACCGGGACAGGGGGCACGAGCAGTACTTC.

V and J are TRBV20-1 and TRBJ1-5, with a tentative D call TRBD1 (6 bases). Trimming pared 3 bases from V and 4 bases from J, leaving 13 bases between. Germline assignment: CDR1 DFQATT and CDR2 SNEGSKA (reference sequence). This CDR3 is built from 14 residues. The CDR3 is CSARRTAVNQPQHF. The DNA for the CDR3 is TGCAGTGCTAGGAGGACAGCAGTAAATCAGCCCCAGCATTTT.

This clonotype has only a few counts. The CDR3 DNA follows: TGCAGTGCTCCGGGACTTCCTACCGAGACCCAGTACTTC. Residues: CSAPGLPTETQYF. V is TRBV20-1 and J is TRBJ2-5; a possible D gene is TRBD2 (6 bases). V was trimmed by 5 bases and J by 5 bases, leaving 15 bases between them. The germline V gene encodes CDR1 DFQATT and CDR2 SNEGSKA (reference sequence). CDR3 length equals 13 residues.

The chain carries TRBV7-9 and TRBJ1-2, with D possibly matching TRBD1 (5 bases). V lost 4 bases, J lost 6 bases, and 24 bases lay in between. The germline gives CDR1 SEHNR, CDR2 FQNEAQ (reference sequence). The CDR3 sequence is 17 residues long. The DNA for the CDR3 is TGTGCCAGCAGCTCCACTAAGGGACGGGGAAGATTGGATGGCTACACCTTC. Its translation: CASSSTKGRGRLDGYTF.

The chain combines TRBV28 with TRBJ2-3, with D possibly TRBD2 on 7 matching bases. V lost 7 bases, J lost 5 bases, and 25 bases lay in between. The CDR3 consists of 17 residues. In germline, CDR1 is MDHEN, CDR2 SYDVKM. CDR3 DNA sequence: TGTGCCAGCATGCGGGTGTCCGGCGGGAGCAGGGGAGATACGCAGTATTTT. It encodes CASMRVSGGSRGDTQYF.

This clonotype was seen many times. The chain couples TRBV13 to TRBJ2-7, with D perhaps matching TRBD1 or TRBD2 (5 bases each). This CDR3 contains 14 residues. Looked up from germline, CDR1 is PRHDT and CDR2 is FYEKMQ (reference sequence). With 3 bases removed from V and 5 bases from J, the gap between germline ends came to 14 bases. The CDR3 loop reads CASSFPGTLHEQYF. CDR3 coding DNA: TGTGCCAGCAGCTTCCCCGGGACCTTACACGAGCAGTACTTC.

The V and J genes are TRBV4-1 and TRBJ2-3; D is unclear. The CDR3 totals 16 residues. Per the germline V gene, CDR1 is MGHRA and CDR2 is YSYEKL. Between the trimmed V and J ends, which lost 3 bases and 4 bases, there was a span of 17 bases. The CDR3 bases are TGCGCCAGCAGCCACACGTTGGGGAAAACATCAGATACGCAGTATTTT. It specifies CASSHTLGKTSDTQYF.

There are a few counts of this clonotype. This chain uses TRBV29-1 with TRBJ2-4; D ambiguous. The tail of the sequence fits TRBJ2-7 better, so the J call may be wrong. The CDR3 sequence is 13 residues long. The germline gives CDR1 SQVTM, CDR2 ANQGSEA. The CDR3 DNA follows: TGCAGCGTTGAAGCGCACCAAACCTACGAGCAGTACTTC. This encodes CSVEAHQTYEQYF.

The chain links TRBV5-1 to TRBJ2-1; maybe TRBD1 (6 bases). From germline, CDR1 is SGHRS and CDR2 YFSETQ. The CDR3 spans 15 residues. Deletions cut 4 bases from V and 6 bases from J, with 17 bases between. CDR3 DNA: TGCGCCAGCAGCCGGAGAACAGGGTATAGCAATGAGCAGTTCTTC. This encodes CASSRRTGYSNEQFF. Supplemented by reference TRBV5-1 and TRBJ2-1, the full variable domain reads KAGVTQTPRYLIKTRGQQVTLSCSPISGHRSVSWYQQTPGQGLQFLFEYFSETQRNKGNFPGRFSGRQFSNSRSEMNVSTLELGDSALYLCASSRRTGYSNEQFFGPGTRLTVL.

This clonotype was found a few times. This chain links TRBV5-5 with TRBJ2-7; TRBD1 might be the D (7 bases). The CDR3 runs to 14 residues. Trimming took 2 bases from V and 7 from J, leaving 16 bases between them. Germline loops: CDR1 SGHKS, CDR2 YYEKEE (reference sequence). The CDR3 sequence is CASSFGGGNGEQYF. The DNA for the CDR3 is TGTGCCAGCAGCTTTGGAGGGGGCAACGGGGAGCAGTACTTC.

This clonotype has a handful of counts. The chain links TRBV7-2 to TRBJ2-3; no clear D. The length of the CDR3 is 14 residues. CDR1 and CDR2 from the germline V gene are SGHTA and FQGNSA. Between the trimmed V and J ends, which lost 5 bases and 8 bases, there was a span of 17 bases. CDR3 DNA: TGTGCCAGCAGCCGACCACCACATGTGGGTACGCAGTATTTT. It specifies CASSRPPHVGTQYF.

The chain recombines TRBV30 with TRBJ2-4; D may match TRBD1 or TRBD2 (5 bases each). CDR1 is GTSNPN, CDR2 SVGIG, per germline (reference sequence). The CDR3 covers 13 residues. V gave up 1 base and J gave up 9 bases, with 13 bases separating them. In DNA, the CDR3 is TGTGCCTGGAGTGACGGGACCCGGAGCATTCAGTACTTC. Residues: CAWSDGTRSIQYF.

This clonotype showed up just a few times. This chain joins TRBV4-2 and TRBJ2-2; the match to TRBD2 covers 9 bases. J gave up 1 base and V 1 base, and 7 bases lay outside the gene matches. This CDR3 contains 18 residues. Germline CDR1 and CDR2: LGHNA and YNFKEQ. CDR3 amino acids: CASSQVGLAGENTGELFF. The CDR3 bases are TGTGCCAGCAGCCAAGTTGGGTTAGCGGGAGAGAACACCGGGGAGCTGTTTTTT.

This clonotype has more than one count but fewer than ten. The rearrangement uses TRBV29-1 and TRBJ1-2; weak D call: TRBD1 (5 bases). The CDR3 is 13 residues long. The germline gives CDR1 SQVTM, CDR2 ANQGSEA. With 0 bases removed from V and 7 bases from J, the gap between germline ends came to 12 bases. CDR3 in amino acids: CSVEDGAALGYTF. The CDR3 DNA reads as TGCAGCGTTGAAGATGGGGCCGCTCTTGGCTACACCTTC.